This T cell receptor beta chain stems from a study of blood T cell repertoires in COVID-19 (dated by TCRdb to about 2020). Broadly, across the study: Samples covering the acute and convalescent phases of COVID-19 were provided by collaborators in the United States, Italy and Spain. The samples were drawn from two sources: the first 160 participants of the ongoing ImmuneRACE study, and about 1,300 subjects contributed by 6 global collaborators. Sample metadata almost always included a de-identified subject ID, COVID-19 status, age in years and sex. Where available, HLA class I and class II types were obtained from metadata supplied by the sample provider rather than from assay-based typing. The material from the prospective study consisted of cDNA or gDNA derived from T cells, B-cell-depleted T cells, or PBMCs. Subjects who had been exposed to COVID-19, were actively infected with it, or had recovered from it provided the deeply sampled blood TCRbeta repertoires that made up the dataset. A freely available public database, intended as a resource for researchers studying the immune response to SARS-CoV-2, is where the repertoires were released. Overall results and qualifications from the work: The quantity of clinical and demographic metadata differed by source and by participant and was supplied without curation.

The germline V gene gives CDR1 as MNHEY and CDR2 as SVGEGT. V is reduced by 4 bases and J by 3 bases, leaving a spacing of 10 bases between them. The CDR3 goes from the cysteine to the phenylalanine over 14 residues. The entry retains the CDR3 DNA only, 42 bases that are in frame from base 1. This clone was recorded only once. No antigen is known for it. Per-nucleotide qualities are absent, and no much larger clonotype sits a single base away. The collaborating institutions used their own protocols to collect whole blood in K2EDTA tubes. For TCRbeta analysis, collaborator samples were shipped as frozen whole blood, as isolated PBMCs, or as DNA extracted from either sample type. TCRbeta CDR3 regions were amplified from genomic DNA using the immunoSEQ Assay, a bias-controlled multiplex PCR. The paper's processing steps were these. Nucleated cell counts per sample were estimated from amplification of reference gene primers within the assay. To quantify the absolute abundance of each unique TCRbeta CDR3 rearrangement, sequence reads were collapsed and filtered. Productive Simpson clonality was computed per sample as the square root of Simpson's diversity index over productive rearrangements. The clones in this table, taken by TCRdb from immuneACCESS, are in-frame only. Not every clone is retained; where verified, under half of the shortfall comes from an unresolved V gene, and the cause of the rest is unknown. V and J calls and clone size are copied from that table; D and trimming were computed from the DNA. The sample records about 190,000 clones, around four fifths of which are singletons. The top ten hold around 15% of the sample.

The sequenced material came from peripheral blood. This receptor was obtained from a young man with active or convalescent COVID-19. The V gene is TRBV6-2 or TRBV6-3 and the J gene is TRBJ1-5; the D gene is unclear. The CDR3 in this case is CASSSGGNNQPQHF. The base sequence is TGTGCCAGCAGTTCAGGAGGCAACAATCAGCCCCAGCATTTT.